The 20 T cell receptor beta chains below were found in one sample sequenced in a study of human T cells and chemical hapten exposure. Time point given: patch test 1, 2 weeks after DPC sensitization. Treatment here: therapeutic diphenylcyclopropenone sensitization with weekly scalp DPC. TCRdb processed the RACE reads anew with MiXCR; each CDR3 protein has one entry. Of 340,000 or so distinct CDR3 sequences listed, 5.5% to 8% are singletons. Sequenced here: whole blood, sampled in connection with sensitization to the hapten diphenylcyclopropenone (DPC). The receptors stem from a woman between 18 and 30 years old with alopecia areata. Some clones in this sample may be carry-over from other donors' samples.

The chain has TRBV2 and TRBJ2-3; 11 bases map to TRBD2. Germline V lookup: CDR1 SNHLY, CDR2 FYNNEI. V shed 6 bases and J 4 bases; nucleotides not matched to a gene: 6. This CDR3 comprises 15 residues. In DNA, the CDR3 is TGTGCCAGCAGGTATGTAGCGGGGGGGCCAGATACGCAGTATTTT. It encodes CASRYVAGGPDTQYF.

This clonotype was observed many times. The chain links TRBV24-1 to TRBJ1-3; no reliable D call. This CDR3 is built from 17 residues. Trimming shortened V by 3 bases and J by 0 bases, and 14 bases separated the two germline ends. CDR1 is KGHDR and CDR2 is SFDVKD in the germline V gene. CDR3: CATSDPALGSSGNTIYF. The CDR3 coding sequence is TGTGCCACCAGTGATCCCGCGCTCGGCTCCTCTGGAAACACCATATATTTT.

This clonotype has just a few counts. This chain uses TRBV4-3 with TRBJ2-7, with D unresolved. The germline gives CDR1 LGHNA, CDR2 YSLEER. Deletions cut 1 base from V and 6 bases from J, with 7 bases between. This CDR3 region has 12 residues. The DNA for the CDR3 is TGCGCCAGCAGCCAAGCCACCGTCGAGCAGTACTTC. It yields the protein CASSQATVEQYF.

The chain joins TRBV20-1 to TRBJ2-3; perhaps TRBD2 as D (5 bases). The CDR3 extends over 14 amino acids. CDR1 is DFQATT and CDR2 is SNEGSKA in the germline V gene (reference sequence). V lost 3 bases to trimming and J lost 3 bases, with 13 bases between them. The CDR3, as DNA: TGCAGTGCTAGTACGGATGAGGGTACAGATACGCAGTATTTT. Protein sequence: CSASTDEGTDTQYF.

The sample holds a few counts of this clonotype. The rearrangement uses TRBV7-6 and TRBJ2-3; D possibly corresponds to TRBD2 (6 bases). V lost 2 bases, J lost 2 bases, and 11 bases lay in between. CDR3 length equals 15 residues. Germline-derived CDR1 and CDR2 are SGHVS and FNYEAQ. CDR3 in DNA: TGTGCCAGCAGCTTAAGGACTACCCCCACAGATACGCAGTATTTT. The encoded protein is CASSLRTTPTDTQYF.

Ten or more counts support this clonotype. J is TRBJ2-3 and V is TRBV20-1; TRBD1 agrees at 9 bases. Germline values: CDR1 DFQATT, CDR2 SNEGSKA (reference sequence). This CDR3 is 13 amino acids long. V shed 6 bases, J shed 5 bases, and the junction held 6 bases outside the gene matches. The CDR3 sequence is CSAPQGAVDTQYF. DNA for the CDR3: TGCAGTGCGCCACAGGGGGCAGTAGATACGCAGTATTTT.

This clonotype was picked up many times. This chain's CDR3 is CSARRLDYTDTQYF. DNA for the CDR3: TGCAGTGCTAGAAGACTGGATTACACAGATACGCAGTATTTT. This chain uses TRBV20-1 with TRBJ2-3; D unresolved. CDR3 length: 14 amino acids. Germline V gene data show CDR1 as DFQATT and CDR2 as SNEGSKA (reference sequence). Trimming took 2 bases from V and 2 from J, leaving 11 bases between them.

This clonotype showed up just a few times. The CDR3 coding sequence is TGTGCCAGCAGCGCTTCCGTGACAGGGAAGAACACTGAAGCTTTCTTT. This gives the protein CASSASVTGKNTEAFF. The V call is TRBV9, the J call TRBJ1-1, with 7 bases fitting TRBD1. CDR1 and CDR2 from the germline V gene are SGDLS and YYNGEE. This CDR3 contains 16 residues. Losses at the gene ends were 3 bases for V and 1 base for J; bases not matched to a gene: 9.

This clonotype was seen ten or more times. The rearrangement uses TRBV18 and TRBJ2-3; D is possibly TRBD1 (6 bases). The CDR3 consists of 16 residues. Germline CDR1 and CDR2: KGHSH and LQKENI. V was pared by 4 bases and J by 1 base, with 15 bases between. The CDR3: CASSRTGKGGTDTQYF. Here the CDR3 DNA reads TGTGCCAGCTCACGAACAGGGAAAGGGGGCACAGATACGCAGTATTTT. The full variable domain, its missing parts supplied by reference TRBV18 and TRBJ2-3, is NAGVMQNPRHLVRRRGQEARLRCSPMKGHSHVYWYRQLPEEGLKFMVYLQKENIIDESGMPKERFSAEFPKEGPSILRIQQVVRGDSAAYFCASSRTGKGGTDTQYFGPGTRLTVL.

This chain joins TRBV27 and TRBJ1-2, with 8 bases aligning to TRBD1. CDR3 length: 16 residues. Germline assignment: CDR1 MNHEY and CDR2 SMNVEV (reference sequence). V lost 4 bases and J lost 6; bases outside the gene matches: 13. The CDR3: CASSSNAQGAPHGYTF. DNA of the CDR3: TGTGCCAGCAGTTCAAACGCCCAGGGGGCGCCACATGGCTACACCTTC.

The chain has TRBV2 and TRBJ1-2; D unclear. The CDR3 is 14 amino acids. In germline, CDR1 is SNHLY, CDR2 FYNNEI. Trimming pared 1 base from V and 6 bases from J, leaving 12 bases between. In nucleotides, the CDR3 is TGTGCCAGCAGTGAAGAACAGTCTCATAATGGCTACACCTTC. Its protein product is CASSEEQSHNGYTF.

In its sample, this clonotype was seen many times. The CDR3: CASSPGRQVSGANVLTF. In DNA, the CDR3 is TGTGCCAGCAGCCCAGGGCGACAGGTGTCTGGGGCCAACGTCCTGACTTTC. V and J are TRBV7-3 and TRBJ2-6; D is perhaps TRBD1 (6 bases). CDR1 is SGHTA, CDR2 FQGTGA, per germline. The V gene lost 5 bases and the J gene lost 1 base, with 15 bases spanning the gap. The CDR3 runs to 17 residues.

This chain connects TRBV4-3 to TRBJ1-2; D is perhaps TRBD1 (6 bases). Per the germline V gene, CDR1 is LGHNA and CDR2 is YSLEER. V was pared by 0 bases and J by 6 bases, with 8 bases between. This CDR3 region has 13 residues. CDR3 in amino acids: CASSQDRQDGYTF. In DNA, the CDR3 is TGCGCCAGCAGCCAAGATAGACAGGATGGCTACACCTTC.

This clonotype was seen many times. The rearrangement joins TRBV5-4 to TRBJ1-2, with D maybe TRBD1 (5 bases). Germline V gives CDR1 SGHNT, CDR2 YYREEE (reference sequence). The V end lost 0 bases, the J end lost 8 bases, and 17 bases lay between the germline ends. CDR3 size: 15 residues. The DNA for the CDR3 is TGTGCCAGCAGCTTGGCCGGGAGTTCAGGGTACGGCTACACCTTC. Protein sequence: CASSLAGSSGYGYTF.

This clonotype occurred a few times. The chain has TRBV28 and TRBJ2-5, with a possible D match to TRBD2 (7 bases). Germline values: CDR1 MDHEN, CDR2 SYDVKM. V lost 5 bases and J lost 2, with 18 bases in between. This CDR3 comprises 16 residues. Here the CDR3 reads CASSRKGKGGQETQYF. The CDR3 DNA reads as TGTGCCAGCAGTAGGAAGGGAAAGGGGGGGCAAGAGACCCAGTACTTC.

In this sample, this clonotype turned up a few times. The chain carries TRBV11-2 and TRBJ1-1; the D is unclear. This CDR3 contains 12 residues. Deletions cut 5 bases from V and 11 bases from J, with 15 bases between. The germline gives CDR1 SGHAT, CDR2 FQNNGV. The CDR3 loop reads CASSPFGYRAFF. Written as DNA, the CDR3 is TGTGCCAGCAGCCCTTTTGGATATCGGGCTTTCTTT.

In its sample, this clonotype was seen a few times. V and J are TRBV27 and TRBJ1-1; D is unclear. The CDR3 extends over 16 amino acids. From germline, CDR1 is MNHEY and CDR2 SMNVEV (reference sequence). Trimming took 3 bases from V and 4 from J, leaving 18 bases between them. The DNA of the CDR3 is TGTGCCAGCAGTTTGTACCGTCCCGTAGGAGGCACTGAAGCTTTCTTT. This codes for CASSLYRPVGGTEAFF.

V usage is TRBV3-1 and J usage is TRBJ2-2; a weak D match, TRBD1 (5 bases). Germline lookup yields CDR1 LGHDT and CDR2 YNNKEL (reference sequence). The CDR3 sequence is 14 residues long. The germline V and J ends were trimmed by 1 base and 4 bases, with 7 bases remaining between them. CDR3 DNA sequence: TGTGCCAGCAGCCAAGTCAGGGCCACCGGGGAGCTGTTTTTT. This gives the protein CASSQVRATGELFF. Drawing the rest from reference TRBV3-1 and TRBJ2-2, the complete variable domain is DTAVSQTPKYLVTQMGNDKSIKCEQNLGHDTMYWYKQDSKKFLKIMFSYNNKELIINETVPNRFSPKSPDKAHLNLHINSLELGDSAVYFCASSQVRATGELFFGEGSRLTVL.

This clonotype was picked up many times. The chain links TRBV7-9 to TRBJ2-4; 12 bases map to TRBD2. CDR3 length equals 15 residues. The ends lost 5 bases at V and 6 bases at J; junction bases unmatched: 5. CDR1 and CDR2 from the germline V gene are SEHNR and FQNEAQ (reference sequence). The CDR3 nucleotides read TGTGCCAGCAGCCCTAGCGGGGGGGGAGTAAACATTCAGTACTTC. Amino acid sequence: CASSPSGGGVNIQYF.

This clonotype was seen a few times. The chain joins TRBV4-3 to TRBJ2-2; TRBD2 agrees at 7 bases. CDR3 length: 15 residues. Per the germline V gene, CDR1 is LGHNA and CDR2 is YSLEER. V trimming: 5 bases; J trimming: 2 bases; junction bases outside the gene matches: 5. CDR3 bases: TGCGCCAGCAGCTTCCGCGGGGGAAACACCGGGGAGCTGTTTTTT. Its protein product is CASSFRGGNTGELFF.